The TCR beta chain under discussion was sequenced for a study of cytomegalovirus exposure and HLA in healthy donors (dated by TCRdb to about 2017). Regarding the research as a whole: In an earlier analysis of under 750 of the donors, 276 Gb of sequence data and some 120 million unique TCR beta sequences from 180 million or so T cells were reported. Approximately 300 gigabases of sequencing data and approximately 91 million unique TCR sequences made up an early release that covered around 640 HLA-typed donors. Among the approximately 400 genotyped donors, more than 70% belonged to the genetic ancestry cluster associated with self-reported Caucasian donors. The study aimed to test whether cataloging public T cell receptors could reveal signatures of past pathogen exposure. Using immunosequencing, the study profiled T cell repertoires from 666 subjects and related those repertoires to cytomegalovirus serostatus. Besides the first cohort of roughly 640 subjects, a separate validation cohort made up of over a hundred different subjects was used. The study combined high-throughput TCR immunosequencing, statistical association of individual TCRs with disease status, and machine learning to predict cytomegalovirus infection status. In a later analysis, previously published TCR beta repertoires from 550 to 700 donors were re-analyzed and high-resolution HLA genotyping was added so that TCR occurrence patterns could be studied. In the later analysis, no new phenotypic data were used to find candidate immune exposures; instead, reliance was placed on TCR beta sequences and their occurrence across donors. An earlier analysis of 587 of the donors used high-throughput TCR beta sequencing to judge whether each TCR beta V gene segment behaved as functional or pseudogenic. Donor age, sex, ethnicity and CMV serostatus were compiled together with the repertoire data. A later genetic analysis took genome-wide SNP genotypes for about 55% of the 666 donors and used that subset as a discovery cohort. Every repertoire in the discovery cohort had been generated on one and the same sequencing platform. Both class I and class II loci were covered by HLA typing, at four-digit resolution. The number of donors typed differed by locus, with about 629-630 for A, B, C, DRB1 and DQB1, approximately 500 for DQA1, about 610 for DPA1, and some 450 for DPB1. Roughly five DR-DQ haplotypes were handled as single units for association and clustering because linkage in the cohort was strong. Among some 400 genotyped donors of the cohort, an average of around 250,000 unique TCR beta nucleotide sequences was sequenced per donor, of which about 18% were non-productive.

Regarding this clone: The antigen it recognizes is unknown. No per-base quality is available; no much larger clone lies one base away. Other DNA sequences in the sample encode the same CDR3.

To prepare the library, the immunoSEQ multiplex PCR assay was applied. For the multiplex PCR, a mixture combining 60 forward primers for TCR Vbeta segments and 13 reverse primers for TCR Jbeta segments was used. The CDR3 region of rearranged TCR beta genes was amplified from genomic DNA by a multiplex PCR assay. The Illumina HiSeq System was used to sequence the amplified TCR beta libraries as 87-base-pair reads. Under the source paper's analysis protocol: A later analysis counted approximately 76 million unique TCR beta chains across the 650 to 800 repertoires, and approximately 11 million of these chains were shared by at least two donors. A nearest-neighbor algorithm error-corrected the raw reads and collapsed the reads into unique sequences, merging closely related sequences to remove PCR and sequencing errors. To assign V, D and J gene segments, CDR3 sequences were aligned to IMGT reference sequences. For a sequence to be retained, at least a six-nucleotide match to both a V gene segment and a J gene segment was required. Rearrangements were classified as productive when the CDR3 lacked stop codons and remained in frame with V and J, and all other rearrangements were classified as non-productive. Following IMGT convention, CDR3 was defined as the stretch from the second conserved V-encoded cysteine to the conserved J-encoded phenylalanine. Sequences without an unambiguous match to a single V gene segment were excluded from the earlier analysis of 500 to 700 of the donors. In an earlier analysis of roughly 600 of the donors, a V segment was called functional when productive rearrangements were above 56.7%, and segregating when the standard deviation between donors exceeded 5%. To diagnose cytomegalovirus status from the catalog of TCR beta chain sequences, a statistical classification framework was built. In a later analysis, TCR nucleotide sequences were compared against IMGT/GENE-DB human TR gene sequences so that V and J genes could be assigned. A later analysis assigned CDR3 sequences and most-parsimonious VDJ recombination scenarios with the TCRdist pipeline. A later analysis defined each TCR beta chain by its CDR3 amino acid sequence plus V-gene family, and excluded reads lacking a unique V-gene family. A later analysis removed 500 to 600 highly shared, low-generation-probability nucleotide sequences to deal with suspected cross-contamination and a sequencing artifact. In a later analysis, a clonal expansion index was calculated for each public chain from normalized within-repertoire ranks of inferred template counts. In a later analysis, generation probabilities were computed with a VDJ recombination model fitted to out-of-frame rearrangements, and the resulting probabilities were checked against IGoR. Hypergeometric tests were used in a later analysis to score TCR-TCR, TCR-HLA and TCR-CMV co-occurrence, with a repertoire-size bias correction applied to the TCR pairs. A later analysis estimated false discovery rates by permuting HLA or CMV assignments 20 times. A later analysis grouped co-occurring TCRs with DBSCAN, adding TCRdist sequence similarity when clustering within HLA-allele-positive subsets. Repertoires with fewer than 30,000 or more than 120,000 public chains were left out of co-occurrence clustering, as were four to six repertoires with anomalous nucleotide sharing. The clones in this table, taken by TCRdb from immuneACCESS, are in-frame only. Not every clone is retained; where verified, under half of the shortfall comes from an unresolved V gene, and the cause of the rest is unknown. V and J calls and clone size follow that table, whereas D and trimming were derived from the DNA. The sample table holds over 90,000 clones, of which 64% were seen once. 3.2% of the sample belongs to the ten largest clones.

General conclusions and limits of the study: In the study, roughly 160 TCR beta chains were listed as associated with cytomegalovirus. In a later genetic analysis, fewer N-insertions in productive TCRs were reported among donors in an Asian-associated ancestry cluster than the roughly 700-donor mean. In a later analysis, around 17,000 TCR beta sequences were associated with specific HLA alleles at a false discovery rate of 0.05. A group of highly shared sequence variants was considered likely to be a technical artifact of the sequencing pipeline. Broadly in line with IMGT annotations, most TCR beta V segments showed up in productive rearrangements about 87% or about 30% of the time in an earlier analysis of around 550 of the donors. Because HLA typing was unavailable for some donors at each locus, only the typed subset was used in association tests. According to the authors, the approach could potentially be generalized to other disease states and immunological phenotypes. Immune exposure information for the cohort was limited to CMV serostatus. The earlier analysis of about 600 of the donors excluded some 16 rarely observed V segments, including chromosome 9 orphons, because counts were too low. Correlated functional status among segregating V segments might reflect linkage disequilibrium, but an unknown experimental factor could not be ruled out. Some IMGT-functional V segments, including TRBV6-2 and TRBV6-3, could not be distinguished by the 87-base-pair reads and were therefore excluded. Roughly uniform sequencing depth across donors was assumed in presence/absence analyses, although this assumption may not hold. A further reported finding was that TCR beta sequences accurately predicted the HLA-A and HLA-B alleles for most subjects in the first cohort. In vitro tests confirmed that three of the cytomegalovirus-associated TCR beta chains recognize cytomegalovirus antigens. According to a later analysis, most CMV-associated TCR beta chains appeared to be HLA-restricted, and the HLA associations seemed to be driven largely by CMV exposure. A later analysis found that HLA-associated TCR beta chains were more clonally expanded and had lower generation probabilities than equally common non-associated chains. A later analysis reported that several top co-occurrence clusters appeared linked to parvovirus B19, influenza, CMV and Epstein-Barr virus. Most TCR sequences were observed very rarely across donors, whereas some public TCRs were present in many individuals. A later genetic analysis associated a missense DCLRE1C variant with V-gene and J-gene trimming of TCR beta chains, and an independent cohort replicated the association. In both the original and validation cohorts, the classifier was reported to diagnose cytomegalovirus status with high specificity and sensitivity. Assigning TCR associations to individual alleles was difficult when HLA alleles, especially DR and DQ, strongly co-occurred. In this cohort, only TCR beta chains were sequenced, and detectable features were limited by the absence of alpha or paired-chain data. A later analysis found that TCR association rates varied across HLA loci, with DRB1 alleles showing the most associated TCRs and HLA-C alleles the fewest.

In total, roughly 710 healthy bone marrow donors made up the cohort. At the time of sampling, all cohort members were nominally healthy, though unrecorded immune exposures were likely present. The donor tested CMV seronegative, placing the donor among the 300 to 400 seronegative members of the cohort. Each donor provided a peripheral blood sample, and peripheral blood mononuclear cells were used for TCR beta sequencing. Genomic DNA extraction from the blood cell samples was performed with the Qiagen DNeasy Blood Extraction Kit. The V and J ends are trimmed by 2 bases and 0 bases, leaving 5 bases between them. The cysteine opens and the phenylalanine closes a CDR3 of 15 amino acids. The CDR3 DNA has 45 bases and is translated from base 1. From a lookup of the germline V gene, CDR1 and CDR2 are MRHNA and SNTAGT.

Sequencing was performed on PBMCs. This clonotype was sampled from a man aged 55-75 years in good health and CMV-seronegative. The chain is encoded by TRBV6-4 joined to TRBJ2-6; the D gene is perhaps TRBD2, from 5 matching bases. The CDR3 region: CASSDGSSGANVLTF. The nucleotide sequence reads TGTGCCAGCAGTGACGGGAGCTCTGGGGCCAACGTCCTGACTTTC.